The 27 T cell receptor beta chains in this list originate from one sample, sequenced in a study of response to subunit inactivated influenza vaccine. TCRdb fed the RT-PCR reads into MiXCR, producing one record per CDR3 protein. In the table there are hundreds of thousands of distinct CDR3 sequences, roughly 14% of which are singletons. Source: PBMCs from blood, taken 14 to 15 days before vaccination. The receptors were sampled from a man aged 45 to 65 who received an inactivated influenza vaccine.

This clonotype has just a few counts. A junction boundary mismatches the germline segment, possibly from a read error. CDR3: CASTSNRVKTF. CDR3 bases: TGTGCCAGCACTTCCAACAGGGTGAAGACCTTC. This sequence joins TRBV28 and TRBJ2-7; TRBD1 might be the D (6 bases). The germline CDR1 and CDR2 sequences are MDHEN and SYDVKM. The CDR3 has 11 amino acids.

This clonotype was observed many times. This CDR3 is CASRNVPIRAGASGELFF. For the CDR3, the DNA is TGTGCCAGCAGAAACGTCCCAATACGAGCGGGGGCGTCCGGGGAGCTGTTTTTT. The chain employs TRBV11-2 and TRBJ2-2, with 8 bases aligning to TRBD2. CDR3 length: 18 amino acids. After removal of 6 bases from V and 6 bases from J, the junction contained 18 bases not matched to a gene. CDR1 and CDR2 from the germline V gene are SGHAT and FQNNGV.

The chain employs TRBV5-5 and TRBJ2-7; a possible D gene is TRBD2 (6 bases). V lost 0 bases and J 2 bases, leaving 12 bases between the germline ends. There are 15 residues in the CDR3. The germline CDR1 and CDR2 sequences are SGHKS and YYEKEE (reference sequence). CDR3 region: CASSLVADDTYEQYF. The CDR3 DNA sequence: TGTGCCAGCAGCTTGGTAGCGGACGATACCTACGAGCAGTACTTC.

The J gene is TRBJ2-5, the V gene TRBV20-1; no clear D. This CDR3 has 13 amino acids. The V gene lost 2 bases and the J gene lost 5 bases, with 12 bases spanning the gap. Germline CDR1 reads DFQATT; CDR2 reads SNEGSKA (reference sequence). The CDR3 reads CSARWARSETQYF. As DNA, the CDR3 is TGCAGTGCTAGATGGGCTAGATCGGAGACCCAGTACTTC.

Notes on this clonotype: Given a much more abundant clone one base away, this may be a read error. The rearrangement links TRBV4-3 to TRBJ2-1; 7 bases agree with TRBD1. The last part of the DNA fits TRBJ2-7 better; the J call may be wrong. Germline CDR1 is LGHNA and CDR2 is YSLEER. The CDR3 length is 13 residues. The CDR3 nucleotides read TGCGCCAGCAGCCAAGAGACAGGGAATGAGCAGTACTTC. Amino acids: CASSQETGNEQYF.

The chain is built from TRBV7-9 and TRBJ1-1; D remains unclear. The CDR3 sequence is 15 residues long. Germline CDR1 SEHNR, CDR2 FQNEAQ (reference sequence). V dropped 5 bases and J dropped 0 bases, with 13 bases sitting between them. The CDR3 here is CASSPRRGLNTEAFF. The CDR3 DNA is TGTGCCAGCAGCCCACGGCGGGGATTGAACACTGAAGCTTTCTTT.

V gene TRBV15 combines with J gene TRBJ2-5; 7 bases match TRBD2. Germline-derived CDR1 and CDR2 are LNHNV and YYDKDF (reference sequence). The V segment lost 1 base and the J segment 3 bases; nucleotides outside the gene matches: 5. The CDR3 contains 15 residues. The CDR3 reads CATSRGGRDKETQYF. CDR3 nucleotides: TGTGCCACCAGCAGAGGAGGGAGGGATAAAGAGACCCAGTACTTC.

The gene calls are TRBV7-6 and TRBJ2-1; 8 bases agree with TRBD2. Germline assignment: CDR1 SGHVS and CDR2 FNYEAQ. With 5 bases clipped from V and 0 bases from J, the junction kept 9 bases outside the gene matches. This CDR3 spans 17 amino acids. The CDR3 nucleotides are TGTGCCAGCAGCGACGCTATGCGGGGGGCCTCCTACAATGAGCAGTTCTTC. Translating gives CASSDAMRGASYNEQFF.

This clonotype was counted between two and nine times. The chain carries TRBV29-1 and TRBJ2-5; 8 nucleotides line up with TRBD2. CDR3 length: 14 amino acids. Germline V gene lookup returns CDR1 SQVTM and CDR2 ANQGSEA. V lost 3 bases, J lost 2 bases, and 5 bases stayed unmatched. In nucleotides, the CDR3 is TGCAGCGTTGACGCCGGGACTAGACAAGAGACCCAGTACTTC. Translated, it gives CSVDAGTRQETQYF. The full variable domain, rest sourced from reference TRBV29-1 and TRBJ2-5, is SAVISQKPSRDICQRGTSLTIQCQVDSQVTMMFWYRQQPGQSLTLIATANQGSEATYESGFVIDKFPISRPNLTFSTLTVSNMSPEDSSIYLCSVDAGTRQETQYFGPGTRLLVL.

This clonotype was seen repeatedly, ten times or more. V and J are TRBV5-1 and TRBJ2-2, with 9 positions matching TRBD1. Germline V CDR1 and CDR2: SGHRS, YFSETQ. The CDR3 is made up of 14 amino acids. J gave up 4 bases and V 4 bases, and 2 bases lay outside the gene matches. The CDR3 nucleotides read TGCGCCAGCAGCATGACAGGGGGCACCGGGGAGCTGTTTTTT. Residues: CASSMTGGTGELFF.

This clonotype was counted between two and nine times. V usage is TRBV6-5 and J usage is TRBJ2-1, with D perhaps TRBD1 (7 bases). With 2 bases removed from V and 7 bases from J, the gap between germline ends came to 15 bases. CDR3 length: 15 amino acids. Germline V gives CDR1 MNHEY, CDR2 SVGAGI. The CDR3 spells CASSYVRGVSNEQFF. CDR3 bases: TGTGCCAGCAGTTACGTCAGGGGGGTATCGAATGAGCAGTTCTTC.

V is TRBV6-2 or TRBV6-3 and J is TRBJ1-1; a weak D match, TRBD1 (5 bases). The CDR3 is 13 residues long. Trimming cost V 6 bases and J 4 bases, with 12 bases left between them. Germline lookup yields CDR1 MNHEY and CDR2 SVGEGT. CDR3 nucleotides: TGTGCCAGCAGGGAAGGGGCCCTCACTGAAGCTTTCTTT. It translates to CASREGALTEAFF.

This clonotype was seen more than once but under ten times. The chain is built from TRBV11-2 and TRBJ1-2; the D is unclear. Trimming took 1 base from V and 7 from J, leaving 13 bases between them. Germline V gene data show CDR1 as SGHAT and CDR2 as FQNNGV. The CDR3 length is 14 residues. The CDR3 reads CASSLGPETSGYTF. The DNA of the CDR3 is TGTGCCAGCAGCTTAGGTCCGGAAACGTCTGGCTACACCTTC.

The rearrangement links TRBV3-1 to TRBJ2-6; no clear D gene. V lost 3 bases and J 2 bases, leaving 14 bases between the germline ends. The germline V gene has CDR1 LGHDT and CDR2 YNNKEL (reference sequence). The CDR3 sequence is 17 residues long. CDR3 amino acids: CASSHGLMKAGANVLTF. The CDR3 DNA follows: TGTGCCAGCAGCCATGGGTTAATGAAAGCTGGGGCCAACGTCCTGACTTTC.

This clonotype was counted a few times. The CDR3 loop is CSVEASGETQYF. The CDR3 DNA follows: TGCAGCGTTGAGGCTAGCGGAGAGACCCAGTACTTC. The V gene is TRBV29-1, the J gene TRBJ2-5; 7 bases align to TRBD2. CDR3 size: 12 residues. Trimming cost V 3 bases and J 4 bases; bases outside gene matches: 2. The V gene's germline CDR1 is SQVTM and CDR2 ANQGSEA.

This clonotype came up many times. The genes are TRBV29-1 and TRBJ2-7; TRBD2 aligns across 8 bases. J lost 5 bases, V lost 5 bases, and 8 bases had no gene match. There are 13 residues in the CDR3. Germline values: CDR1 SQVTM, CDR2 ANQGSEA. CDR3 nucleotide sequence: TGCAGCGTTAGAACTAGCGGAACAAACGAGCAGTACTTC. Translating it yields CSVRTSGTNEQYF.

This clonotype was detected a few times. The V gene is TRBV6-5, the J gene TRBJ2-5; no clear D. V lost 2 bases, J lost 1 base, and 8 bases lay in between. CDR3 length: 14 residues. Per the germline V gene, CDR1 is MNHEY and CDR2 is SVGAGI. The CDR3 bases are TGTGCCAGCAGTTACGCCCAGATCCAAGAGACCCAGTACTTC. Translation gives CASSYAQIQETQYF.

The DNA for the CDR3 is TGCAGTGCTAGAAGGACTAGCGGGGAAGTTTTGCAGTACTTC. Protein: CSARRTSGEVLQYF. The chain links TRBV20-1 to TRBJ2-5; 12 nucleotides match TRBD2. From germline, CDR1 is DFQATT and CDR2 SNEGSKA (reference sequence). V gave up 2 bases and J gave up 11 bases; unmatched junction bases: 9. The CDR3 spans 14 residues.

This clonotype was seen a few times. V is TRBV12-3 or TRBV12-4 and J is TRBJ2-5, with 15 positions matching TRBD2. The CDR3 spans 15 residues. V lost 7 bases to trimming and J lost 4 bases; unmatched junction nucleotides: 4. The CDR3 sequence is CASNLGLAGGETQYF. The DNA for the CDR3 is TGTGCCAGCAACTTGGGACTAGCGGGAGGAGAGACCCAGTACTTC.

This clonotype was observed a handful of times. V and J are TRBV28 and TRBJ1-6, with a possible D match to TRBD1 (5 bases). Germline assignment: CDR1 MDHEN and CDR2 SYDVKM. The V end was cut by 8 bases, the J end by 5 bases, with 19 bases between. CDR3 size: 16 residues. CDR3 sequence (DNA): TGTGCCAGCCGCCCAAACCGGGACCATCATAATTCACCCCTCCACTTT. This gives the protein CASRPNRDHHNSPLHF.

This clonotype was seen a handful of times. The chain has TRBV7-2 and TRBJ2-1, with no clear D. Trimming left V 1 base short and J 7 bases short, with 8 bases between. From germline, CDR1 is SGHTA and CDR2 FQGNSA. CDR3 length: 13 amino acids. The CDR3 DNA is TGTGCCAGCAGCTTAGAGCCCGGGAATGAGCAGTTCTTC. It yields the protein CASSLEPGNEQFF.

This chain joins TRBV6-1 and TRBJ2-2, with TRBD1 matching over 7 bases. J gave up 5 bases and V 5 bases, and 8 bases lay outside the gene matches. The CDR3 length is 15 residues. Germline CDR1 and CDR2: MNHNS and SASEGT. CDR3 DNA sequence: TGTGCCAGCAGTAAGGGACAGTCCAGAACCGGGGAGCTGTTTTTT. Protein: CASSKGQSRTGELFF.

The rearrangement uses TRBV27 and TRBJ2-7, with 7 bases lining up with TRBD1. The CDR3 has 14 amino acids. The V and J ends lost 3 bases and 3 bases, in that order; junction bases with no gene match: 5. Germline V gene sequence: CDR1 MNHEY, CDR2 SMNVEV (reference sequence). CDR3 in DNA: TGTGCCAGCAGTTTTCTAGGGGGCGTCTACGAGCAGTACTTC. This encodes CASSFLGGVYEQYF.

This clonotype was detected only a few times. The chain recombines TRBV4-3 with TRBJ2-2, with a tentative D call TRBD2 (6 bases). V dropped 4 bases and J dropped 6 bases, with 18 bases sitting between them. Germline values: CDR1 LGHNA, CDR2 YSLEER. The CDR3 runs 16 residues. CDR3 protein: CASSLQHTTGAGELFF. In DNA form, the CDR3 reads TGCGCCAGCAGCCTTCAACATACGACGGGAGCCGGGGAGCTGTTTTTT.

The V call is TRBV6-5, the J call TRBJ2-4, with D unresolved. Germline V gene sequence: CDR1 MNHEY, CDR2 SVGAGI. The V gene lost 2 bases and the J gene lost 2 bases, with 10 bases spanning the gap. The CDR3 is 15 residues long. The CDR3: CASSYGSGPKNIQYF. The CDR3, as DNA: TGTGCCAGCAGTTACGGCTCCGGGCCCAAAAACATTCAGTACTTC.

V is TRBV6-1 and J is TRBJ2-7; TRBD1 matches 8 bases. V gave up 2 bases and J gave up 4 bases; unmatched junction bases: 7. The CDR3 is made up of 15 amino acids. Germline V gene lookup returns CDR1 MNHNS and CDR2 SASEGT. The CDR3 bases are TGTGCCAGCAGTGAACCGACAGGGGCGGGTTACGAGCAGTACTTC. Translated: CASSEPTGAGYEQYF.

The CDR3 spells CASSPHEMEQFF. In DNA form, the CDR3 reads TGTGCCAGCAGCCCGCACGAAATGGAGCAGTTCTTC. This chain links TRBV3-1 with TRBJ2-1, with no clear D. The CDR3 is 12 residues long. V dropped 4 bases and J dropped 10 bases, with 11 bases sitting between them. The germline CDR1 and CDR2 sequences are LGHDT and YNNKEL (reference sequence).